One and the same sample provided the 30 T cell receptor beta chains below, sequenced in a study of CD8 T cells in ankylosing spondylitis (dated by TCRdb to about 2017). Libraries were built with 5' RACE. The sequencing machine was an Illumina HiSeq 2500. The public reads were reanalyzed by TCRdb: fastp trimming at Q25, MiXCR alignment, in-frame beta chains only. Each entry is one CDR3 protein sequence, shown with its most common DNA and genes. Within this sample are 250,000 to 350,000 distinct CDR3 sequences, with over 15% of them counted one time only. The ten largest clones take up roughly 7.4% of the sample. The sample comprised blood, either unsorted or a sorted T cell fraction (not recorded which). These receptors all stem from a male donor with ankylosing spondylitis or in good health (not recorded which).

This clonotype was counted only a few times. This chain uses TRBV29-1 with TRBJ2-5; tentative D call: TRBD2 (5 bases). V lost 5 bases and J lost 5, with 9 bases in between. This CDR3 has 11 amino acids. CDR1 is SQVTM and CDR2 is ANQGSEA in the germline V gene. The CDR3 DNA is TGCAGCGTTCGAGAGGGCGAGACCCAGTACTTC. It specifies CSVREGETQYF. Filled out from reference TRBV29-1 and TRBJ2-5, the complete variable domain reads SAVISQKPSRDICQRGTSLTIQCQVDSQVTMMFWYRQQPGQSLTLIATANQGSEATYESGFVIDKFPISRPNLTFSTLTVSNMSPEDSSIYLCSVREGETQYFGPGTRLLVL.

This clonotype has only a few counts. The chain couples TRBV5-1 to TRBJ2-3; D ambiguous. V lost 4 bases and J lost 5, with 8 bases in between. Per the germline V gene, CDR1 is SGHRS and CDR2 is YFSETQ. The CDR3 runs to 12 residues. CDR3 sequence: CASSPDEDTQYF. The CDR3 DNA is TGCGCCAGCAGCCCCGATGAAGATACGCAGTATTTT. The whole variable domain, remainder taken from reference TRBV5-1 and TRBJ2-3, is KAGVTQTPRYLIKTRGQQVTLSCSPISGHRSVSWYQQTPGQGLQFLFEYFSETQRNKGNFPGRFSGRQFSNSRSEMNVSTLELGDSALYLCASSPDEDTQYFGPGTRLTVL.

This sequence joins TRBV12-3 or TRBV12-4 and TRBJ2-5; 7 positions match TRBD1. Unmatched junction bases numbered 10, after V lost 6 bases and J lost 3 bases. This CDR3 has 15 amino acids. The CDR3 coding sequence is TGTGCCAGCAGCATCTACCGGGACAGTGAAGAGACCCAGTACTTC. Its translation is CASSIYRDSEETQYF.

This clonotype was detected many times. This CDR3 is CASSPTGTSGAPSYNEQFF. DNA for the CDR3: TGTGCCAGCAGTCCGACCGGGACTAGCGGGGCCCCCTCCTACAATGAGCAGTTCTTC. The chain is built from TRBV6-1 and TRBJ2-1; 13 bases are a match to TRBD2. CDR1 is MNHNS and CDR2 is SASEGT in the germline V gene. V lost 5 bases to trimming and J lost 0 bases; unmatched junction nucleotides: 10. This CDR3 is 19 amino acids long.

This sequence joins TRBV12-3 or TRBV12-4 and TRBJ2-5, with D unresolved. Trimming left V 3 bases short and J 5 bases short, with 7 bases between. The CDR3 loop spans 12 amino acids. CDR3 protein: CASSFLGETQYF. DNA of the CDR3: TGTGCCAGCAGTTTTCTCGGGGAGACCCAGTACTTC.

This clonotype was recorded a few times. CDR3: CASSYAPGTGRYEQYV. CDR3 bases: TGTGCCAGCAGTTACGCGCCCGGGACAGGCAGGTACGAGCAGTACGTC. The chain uses TRBV6-5 and TRBJ2-7; 8 bases fit TRBD1. V gave up 2 bases and J gave up 4 bases; unmatched junction bases: 10. This CDR3 region has 16 residues. Germline CDR1 reads MNHEY; CDR2 reads SVGAGI.

The V gene is TRBV20-1, the J gene TRBJ2-3; 11 nucleotides agree with TRBD2. CDR3 size: 15 residues. Germline CDR1 reads DFQATT; CDR2 reads SNEGSKA (reference sequence). V shed 3 bases, J shed 3 bases, and the junction held 5 bases outside the gene matches. CDR3 sequence reads: CSASPSGRPTDTQYF. The CDR3 DNA is TGCAGTGCTAGCCCTAGCGGGAGGCCTACAGATACGCAGTATTTT.

This clonotype came up a few times. The V and J genes are TRBV10-3 and TRBJ2-1; 9 nucleotides agree with TRBD1. The CDR3 has 14 residues. CDR1 is ENHRY, CDR2 SYGVKD, per germline. V gave up 10 bases and J gave up 6 bases; unmatched junction bases: 10. The CDR3: CASRGTGRVNEQFF. The CDR3 DNA is TGTGCCAGCAGGGGGACAGGGCGGGTCAATGAGCAGTTCTTC.

This clonotype has a count of ten or more. This rearrangement joins TRBV27 to TRBJ2-5; no firm D call. The V and J ends lost 0 bases and 4 bases respectively, with 9 bases between them. Per the germline V gene, CDR1 is MNHEY and CDR2 is SMNVEV (reference sequence). The CDR3 covers 14 residues. CDR3 in DNA: TGTGCCAGCAGTTTATCCGGCATCGGAGAGACCCAGTACTTC. It yields the protein CASSLSGIGETQYF.

This clonotype was seen only a few times. The CDR3 loop is CASSEVRYQGYNEQFF. The CDR3 DNA sequence: TGTGCCAGCAGTGAAGTACGCTATCAAGGTTACAATGAGCAGTTCTTC. The chain employs TRBV6-1 and TRBJ2-1; no reliable D call. The V gene lost 1 base and the J gene lost 4 bases, with 14 bases spanning the gap. Germline V lookup: CDR1 MNHNS, CDR2 SASEGT. The CDR3 spans 16 residues.

This clonotype was observed a handful of times. The V call is TRBV6-5, the J call TRBJ1-2, with 12 nucleotides matching TRBD1. Germline V gene sequence: CDR1 MNHEY, CDR2 SVGAGI. V dropped 0 bases and J dropped 3; count of bases not matched to a gene: 11. The CDR3 is 19 amino acids. The CDR3 protein is CASSYSGVAGTGGDYGYTF. Written as DNA, the CDR3 is TGTGCCAGCAGTTACTCGGGGGTGGCTGGGACAGGGGGCGACTATGGCTACACCTTC.

A few counts support this clonotype. The CDR3 bases are TGTGCCAGCAGCTTAGACTCTACAGGGTCCCTATGGAATGAGCAGTTCTTC. Translated: CASSLDSTGSLWNEQFF. The chain has TRBV7-8 and TRBJ2-1, with a possible D match to TRBD1 (6 bases). The CDR3 has 17 residues. The ends were cut back, 1 base at V and 7 bases at J, with 20 bases in the middle. The V gene's germline CDR1 is SGHVS and CDR2 FQNEAQ.

V gene TRBV15 combines with J gene TRBJ2-2; the D gene is possibly TRBD1 (6 bases). Germline loops: CDR1 LNHNV, CDR2 YYDKDF (reference sequence). V lost 2 bases, J lost 5 bases, and 12 bases lay in between. The CDR3 totals 15 residues. The CDR3, as DNA: TGTGCCACCAGCAGACCACAGGGTCGGACCGGGGAGCTGTTTTTT. Its protein is CATSRPQGRTGELFF.

A few counts support this clonotype. This chain uses TRBV5-4 with TRBJ2-1; a weak D match, TRBD2 (6 bases). The germline gives CDR1 SGHNT, CDR2 YYREEE (reference sequence). V lost 0 bases and J lost 4, with 11 bases in between. The CDR3 runs 15 residues. This CDR3 is CASSLGSGPYNEQFF. The CDR3 DNA reads as TGTGCCAGCAGCTTGGGTAGCGGACCGTACAATGAGCAGTTCTTC. Full variable domain (missing parts from reference TRBV5-4 and TRBJ2-1): ETGVTQSPTHLIKTRGQQVTLRCSSQSGHNTVSWYQQALGQGPQFIFQYYREEENGRGNFPPRFSGLQFPNYSSELNVNALELDDSALYLCASSLGSGPYNEQFFGPGTRLTVL.

The rearrangement links TRBV20-1 to TRBJ2-2; TRBD1 is a possible D gene (6 bases). Per the germline V gene, CDR1 is DFQATT and CDR2 is SNEGSKA (reference sequence). Between the trimmed V and J ends, which lost 2 bases and 10 bases, there was a span of 14 bases. This CDR3 comprises 13 residues. Here the CDR3 reads CSARWSGVEELFF. The CDR3 coding sequence is TGCAGTGCTAGATGGTCAGGGGTTGAGGAGCTGTTTTTT.

This clonotype was seen only once. With a much larger clone just one base away, this may be a read error. Because it lacks the conserved phenylalanine or tryptophan at the end, this CDR3 is likely a read error. The CDR3 nucleotides are TGTGCCAGCAGTTCCCCCCCGGGGGGCTCTGGAAACACCATATATTCT. Translated: CASSSPPGGSGNTIYS. The rearrangement joins TRBV6-5 to TRBJ1-3; TRBD1 might be the D (5 bases). The V gene lost 4 bases and the J gene lost 0 bases, with 13 bases spanning the gap. The V gene's germline CDR1 is MNHEY and CDR2 SVGAGI. The CDR3 extends over 16 amino acids.

The table lists this clonotype with a few counts. The chain combines TRBV9 with TRBJ2-2; no clear D gene. Germline values: CDR1 SGDLS, CDR2 YYNGEE. The CDR3 sequence is 13 residues long. The V end lost 3 bases, the J end lost 7 bases, and 10 bases lay between the germline ends. The CDR3 nucleotides are TGTGCCAGCAGCGGCACTAAGAACGGGGAGCTGTTTTTT. Protein: CASSGTKNGELFF.

Worth noting for this clonotype: Since a much larger clone is just one base distant, this may be a read error. The chain uses TRBV3-1 and TRBJ1-6; D gene ambiguous. V lost 0 bases, J lost 9 bases, and 6 bases lay in between. The CDR3 runs to 13 residues. Per germline, CDR1 LGHDT and CDR2 YNNKEL (reference sequence). DNA for the CDR3: TGTGCCAGCAGCCAAGAGGAGGGTTCACCCCTCCACTTT. It specifies CASSQEEGSPLHF.

This clonotype was found a few times. This chain uses TRBV6-5 with TRBJ2-1, with 7 bases lining up with TRBD2. Germline V gene data show CDR1 as MNHEY and CDR2 as SVGAGI. This CDR3 has 13 residues. V shed 4 bases and J 9 bases; nucleotides not matched to a gene: 6. CDR3 sequence: CASSLGGRSEQFF. The CDR3 region has the DNA TGTGCCAGCAGTTTGGGGGGGAGATCTGAGCAGTTCTTC.

This clonotype was counted at least ten times. This chain uses TRBV10-3 with TRBJ2-7, with 7 bases lining up with TRBD2. This CDR3 is 14 amino acids long. V gave up 6 bases and J gave up 0 bases; unmatched junction bases: 5. Looked up from germline, CDR1 is ENHRY and CDR2 is SYGVKD. CDR3 sequence: CAIRGEGPSYEQYV. The CDR3 nucleotides are TGTGCCATCAGAGGGGAGGGCCCCTCCTACGAGCAGTACGTC.

V and J are TRBV7-3 and TRBJ2-3, with D maybe TRBD2 (7 bases). This CDR3 comprises 14 residues. V was cut by 2 bases and J by 5 bases, with 11 bases left in between. CDR1 and CDR2 from the germline V gene are SGHTA and FQGTGA. This CDR3 is CASSLDGGRDTQYF. The CDR3, as DNA: TGTGCCAGCAGCTTAGACGGGGGGCGAGATACGCAGTATTTT. The full variable domain, with the rest looked up from reference TRBV7-3 and TRBJ2-3, is GAGVSQTPSNKVTEKGKYVELRCDPISGHTALYWYRQSLGQGPEFLIYFQGTGAADDSGLPNDRFFAVRPEGSVSTLKIQRTERGDSAVYLCASSLDGGRDTQYFGPGTRLTVL.

The chain combines TRBV28 with TRBJ1-2; D unclear. Deletions cut 9 bases from V and 6 bases from J, with 11 bases between. The CDR3 runs to 11 residues. Germline V gene lookup returns CDR1 MDHEN and CDR2 SYDVKM. The CDR3 is CASTALHGYTF. DNA for the CDR3: TGTGCCAGTACCGCGTTGCATGGCTACACCTTC.

The gene calls are TRBV7-2 and TRBJ2-1; 7 bases fit TRBD2. Germline V CDR1 and CDR2: SGHTA, FQGNSA. This CDR3 is built from 17 residues. V was clipped by 1 base and J by 3 bases; unmatched bases: 9. CDR3 bases: TGTGCCAGCAGCTTAGGCGCAGGGAGGGGATACTACAATGAGCAGTTCTTC. Translated, it gives CASSLGAGRGYYNEQFF. The full variable domain, rest sourced from reference TRBV7-2 and TRBJ2-1, is GAGVSQSPSNKVTEKGKDVELRCDPISGHTALYWYRQSLGQGLEFLIYFQGNSAPDKSGLPSDRFSAERTGGSVSTLTIQRTQQEDSAVYLCASSLGAGRGYYNEQFFGPGTRLTVL.

V gene TRBV6-1 combines with J gene TRBJ2-7; 9 bases line up with TRBD2. Trimming removed 0 bases from V and 3 bases from J; junction bases left unmatched: 3. This CDR3 is built from 15 residues. From germline, CDR1 is MNHNS and CDR2 SASEGT. In nucleotides, the CDR3 is TGTGCCAGCAGTGAAGCAGGAGCGGGAGGCTACGAGCAGTACGTC. It yields the protein CASSEAGAGGYEQYV.

The chain links TRBV10-3 to TRBJ1-3, with 11 bases identical to TRBD1. The CDR3 sequence is 17 residues long. Germline V lookup: CDR1 ENHRY, CDR2 SYGVKD. V lost 6 bases to trimming and J lost 0 bases; unmatched junction nucleotides: 7. The chain's CDR3 is CAIRRTGGSGSGNTIYF. DNA for the CDR3: TGTGCCATCAGACGGACAGGGGGCTCGGGCTCTGGAAACACCATATATTTT.

The rearrangement uses TRBV12-3 or TRBV12-4 and TRBJ1-1, with D possibly matching TRBD1 (5 bases). There are 17 residues in the CDR3. The germline V and J ends were trimmed by 6 bases and 1 base, with 21 bases remaining between them. The CDR3 DNA reads TGTGCCAGCAGCCTTGGTACCCCCGGGGCAGAGAACACTGAAGCTTTCTTT. Amino acids: CASSLGTPGAENTEAFF.

The chain employs TRBV20-1 and TRBJ1-1; the D is unclear. The CDR3 has 14 residues. Germline CDR1 and CDR2: DFQATT and SNEGSKA (reference sequence). V gave up 4 bases and J gave up 5 bases, with 17 bases separating them. The CDR3 protein is CSANVGGVRTEAFF. CDR3 nucleotide sequence: TGCAGTGCTAACGTCGGCGGGGTTCGTACTGAAGCTTTCTTT.

In its sample, this clonotype was seen a few times. The chain uses TRBV20-1 and TRBJ2-1, with 8 bases fitting TRBD1. The CDR3 covers 14 residues. CDR1 and CDR2 from the germline V gene are DFQATT and SNEGSKA (reference sequence). Trimming took 1 base from V and 6 from J; bases not matched to a gene: 5. The CDR3 loop is CSARGTGYGNEQFF. As DNA, the CDR3 is TGCAGTGCTAGAGGGACAGGGTACGGCAATGAGCAGTTCTTC.

This clonotype was picked up a small number of times. The V gene is TRBV20-1, the J gene TRBJ1-4, with D uncertain. The V and J ends lost 3 bases and 8 bases respectively, with 16 bases between them. Germline V gene data show CDR1 as DFQATT and CDR2 as SNEGSKA (reference sequence). CDR3 length: 14 residues. The chain's CDR3 is CSASLPVAREKLFF. DNA for the CDR3: TGCAGTGCTAGTCTTCCAGTGGCACGGGAAAAACTGTTTTTT.

The chain employs TRBV2 and TRBJ1-2; possible D gene TRBD1, 5 bases. V lost 1 base to trimming and J lost 5 bases, with 8 bases between them. CDR3 length equals 13 residues. Germline V gives CDR1 SNHLY, CDR2 FYNNEI. The CDR3 DNA sequence: TGTGCCAGCAGTGAAGGGGGGATTTATGGCTACACCTTC. The encoded protein is CASSEGGIYGYTF.